Listed here are 16 T cell receptor beta chains from one sample, sequenced in a study of T-cell memory formation after mild COVID-19. TCRdb re-called the 5' RACE reads through MiXCR, storing one row per CDR3 protein. This table has approximately 430,000 distinct CDR3 sequences, about a quarter appearing once. Sequencing was performed on PBMCs or a T cell subset sorted from them (not recorded which). All receptors derive from an adult woman who had mild COVID-19 (a few samples of this study predate the infection). Cell type and time point are not known.

This clonotype was detected a few times. The chain employs TRBV5-1 and TRBJ2-7; 9 bases fit TRBD1. Trimming took 4 bases from V and 3 from J; bases not matched to a gene: 11. From germline, CDR1 is SGHRS and CDR2 YFSETQ. The CDR3 is 16 residues long. CDR3 residues: CASSDNPGQGFYEQYF. In DNA form, the CDR3 reads TGCGCCAGCAGCGATAATCCGGGACAGGGATTCTACGAGCAGTACTTC.

The CDR3 nucleotides are TGTGCCACCAGAGAGGGAGGCACCGGGGAGCTGTTTTTT. Amino acids: CATREGGTGELFF. The gene calls are TRBV15 and TRBJ2-2; TRBD2 is a possible D gene (6 bases). The CDR3 is 13 amino acids. V lost 6 bases and J 4 bases, leaving 9 bases between the germline ends. Per the germline V gene, CDR1 is LNHNV and CDR2 is YYDKDF (reference sequence).

This clonotype has more than one count but fewer than ten. The genes are TRBV27 and TRBJ1-1; 8 nucleotides match TRBD1. This CDR3 spans 14 amino acids. J gave up 10 bases and V 5 bases, and 12 bases lay outside the gene matches. Germline V CDR1 and CDR2: MNHEY, SMNVEV (reference sequence). Here the CDR3 reads CASSKGDRTRGAFF. The CDR3 coding sequence is TGTGCCAGCAGTAAGGGGGACAGGACTAGAGGAGCTTTCTTT.

Only a few counts were recorded for this clonotype. The genes are TRBV2 and TRBJ2-7; no clear D. This CDR3 has 13 residues. With 10 bases removed from V and 0 bases from J, the gap between germline ends came to 13 bases. In germline, CDR1 is SNHLY, CDR2 FYNNEI. This CDR3 is CAMAGSSSYEQYF. The CDR3, as DNA: TGTGCCATGGCCGGTAGCAGCTCCTACGAGCAGTACTTC. Variable domain in full (rest from reference TRBV2 and TRBJ2-7): EPEVTQTPSHQVTQMGQEVILRCVPISNHLYFYWYRQILGQKVEFLVSFYNNEISEKSEIFDDQFSVERPDGSNFTLKIRSTKLEDSAMYFCAMAGSSSYEQYFGPGTRLTVT.

The V gene is TRBV7-9, the J gene TRBJ2-3; D is uncertain. The CDR3 runs 16 residues. Germline V gene data show CDR1 as SEHNR and CDR2 as FQNEAQ (reference sequence). V lost 6 bases to trimming and J lost 3 bases, with 19 bases between them. CDR3 in DNA: TGTGCCAGCAGGTTTCCAATGCGCCAAAAAACAGATACGCAGTATTTT. Protein sequence: CASRFPMRQKTDTQYF.

This chain connects TRBV7-6 to TRBJ1-5; the D is unclear. This CDR3 region has 15 residues. Trimming left V 1 base short and J 4 bases short, with 11 bases between. Germline assignment: CDR1 SGHVS and CDR2 FNYEAQ. In nucleotides, the CDR3 is TGTGCCAGCAGCTTAGGGGTATTGGGAAATCAGCCCCAGCATTTT. Protein sequence: CASSLGVLGNQPQHF.

The J gene is TRBJ2-7, the V gene TRBV12-3 or TRBV12-4; 8 bases agree with TRBD2. This CDR3 has 13 residues. Unmatched junction bases numbered 8, after V lost 6 bases and J lost 7 bases. The CDR3 DNA is TGTGCCAGCAGCCTCGGGGGGGTAGGTGAGCAGTACTTC. Its protein is CASSLGGVGEQYF.

This clonotype was found a few times. The chain joins TRBV4-2 to TRBJ2-1; 15 bases line up with TRBD2. In germline, CDR1 is LGHNA, CDR2 YNFKEQ. V trimming: 4 bases; J trimming: 4 bases; junction bases outside the gene matches: 8. The CDR3 runs 18 residues. CDR3 sequence: CASSRGLAGGRGYNEQFF. For the CDR3, the DNA is TGTGCCAGCAGCCGTGGACTAGCGGGAGGGCGGGGATACAATGAGCAGTTCTTC.

This clonotype has at least ten counts. This chain connects TRBV20-1 to TRBJ1-5; 9 bases are shared with TRBD1. This CDR3 is built from 16 residues. Germline V gene sequence: CDR1 DFQATT, CDR2 SNEGSKA (reference sequence). The V gene end was trimmed by 5 bases and the J gene end by 0 bases; junction bases not matched to a gene: 8. The DNA of the CDR3 is TGCAGTGCTTCCGACAGGGGGTCTTATAGCAATCAGCCCCAGCATTTT. Encoded protein: CSASDRGSYSNQPQHF.

This clonotype has a handful of counts. This sequence joins TRBV12-3 or TRBV12-4 and TRBJ2-5; no firm D call. The CDR3 runs to 13 residues. V shed 1 base and J shed 5 bases, with 8 bases lying between them. The CDR3 nucleotides read TGTGCCAGCAGTTTAGTCAGGCGGGAGACCCAGTACTTC. Translating it yields CASSLVRRETQYF.

This clonotype has only one observation. The CDR3 reads CASSLDLWGGLSGANVLTF. The CDR3 region has the DNA TGTGCCAGCAGCTTAGATCTTTGGGGAGGCCTCTCGGGGGCCAACGTCCTGACTTTC. The rearrangement links TRBV11-2 to TRBJ2-6, with D possibly matching TRBD2 (6 bases). CDR3 length equals 19 residues. The germline V gene has CDR1 SGHAT and CDR2 FQNNGV. V lost 0 bases and J lost 4, with 19 bases in between.

Many counts were recorded for this clonotype. The rearrangement uses TRBV4-1 and TRBJ2-5, with D possibly being TRBD2 (6 bases). The CDR3 has 15 amino acids. Trimming pared 1 base from V and 2 bases from J, leaving 11 bases between. In germline, CDR1 is MGHRA, CDR2 YSYEKL. The CDR3 region is CASSQVAGTQETQYF. CDR3 bases: TGCGCCAGCAGCCAAGTTGCGGGGACGCAAGAGACCCAGTACTTC.

This chain connects TRBV9 to TRBJ2-1, with 7 bases identical to TRBD2. CDR1 SGDLS and CDR2 YYNGEE come from the germline V gene. CDR3 size: 18 residues. Unmatched junction bases numbered 14, after V lost 2 bases and J lost 3 bases. In DNA, the CDR3 is TGTGCCAGCAGCGTTACTACCCCTCGGGCGGGGGTCTACAATGAGCAGTTCTTC. Its protein is CASSVTTPRAGVYNEQFF.

The DNA of the CDR3 is TGCGCCAGCAGCCAAGATGGGACCCGCACAGATACGCAGTATTTT. Protein sequence: CASSQDGTRTDTQYF. V and J are TRBV4-1 and TRBJ2-3, with D perhaps given as TRBD1 or TRBD2 (5 bases each). V was shortened by 0 bases and J by 1 base, with 8 bases between the two germline ends. Germline CDR1 and CDR2: MGHRA and YSYEKL. The CDR3 extends over 15 amino acids.

This chain joins TRBV7-8 and TRBJ1-6, with 7 bases matching TRBD1. This CDR3 spans 16 amino acids. Germline CDR1 reads SGHVS; CDR2 reads FQNEAQ. V gave up 3 bases and J gave up 9 bases; unmatched junction bases: 11. The CDR3 sequence: CASSFDATGSFSPLHF. In nucleotides, the CDR3 is TGTGCCAGCAGCTTCGACGCGACAGGGTCTTTTTCACCCCTCCACTTT.

The chain recombines TRBV2 with TRBJ2-1, with no clear D. This CDR3 has 13 amino acids. The germline gives CDR1 SNHLY, CDR2 FYNNEI. V lost 0 bases and J 7 bases, leaving 7 bases between the germline ends. The CDR3 protein is CASSEARGNEQFF. The CDR3 region has the DNA TGTGCCAGCAGTGAAGCGCGTGGGAATGAGCAGTTCTTC.